Each of the 8 T cell receptor beta chains below was sequenced from the same sample in a study of blood T cell repertoires in COVID-19. Here immunoSEQ multiplex PCR was the method, and the copy in TCRdb shows in-frame clones only, minus some. The table has hundreds of thousands of clones, about 86% seen once. What was sequenced was PBMCs or T cells enriched from blood (not recorded which). The receptors shown here come from a woman aged 45-59 years with acute COVID-19.

There are a few counts of this clone. The rearrangement links TRBV3-1 (or the pseudogene TRBV3-2) to TRBJ2-7, with a possible D match to TRBD2 (6 bases). CDR3 length: 17 amino acids. Germline CDR1 is LGHDT and CDR2 is YNNKEL (reference sequence). Trimming took 0 bases from V and 0 from J, leaving 15 bases between them. The CDR3 DNA is TGTGCCAGCAGCCAAGAAGGTGACCGGGAGCACTCCTACGAGCAGTACTTC. Amino acid sequence: CASSQEGDREHSYEQYF.

The chain has TRBV10-1 and TRBJ2-7; a possible D gene is TRBD1 (6 bases). Trimming stripped 7 bases from V and 1 base from J, with 26 bases between. This CDR3 has 18 amino acids. Germline V gives CDR1 WNHNN, CDR2 SYGVQD (reference sequence). The DNA of the CDR3 is TGCGCCAGCACCCTTTTCCAAGCCCCAGACAGGACGTCCTACGAGCAGTACTTC. Translated: CASTLFQAPDRTSYEQYF.

The chain uses TRBV27 and TRBJ2-7; 8 bases match TRBD1. CDR1 and CDR2 from the germline V gene are MNHEY and SMNVEV (reference sequence). This CDR3 is built from 14 residues. J lost 2 bases, V lost 6 bases, and 6 bases had no gene match. This CDR3 reads CASSYRGTTYEQYF. The DNA for the CDR3 is TGTGCCAGCAGCTACAGGGGGACCACCTACGAGCAGTACTTC.

V gene TRBV12-2 combines with J gene TRBJ2-7; the table's D call TRBD2 went unverified against the DNA. TRBV12-2 is labeled a pseudogene. The CDR3 has 17 amino acids. CDR3 region: CASPHPPGLAGLEWQYF. Written as DNA, the CDR3 is TGTGCAAGTCCCCACCCCCCGGGACTAGCGGGGCTCGAGTGGCAGTACTTC.

The chain uses TRBV14 and TRBJ2-2, with a possible D match to TRBD1 (6 bases). The germline CDR1 and CDR2 sequences are SGHDN and FVKESK. This CDR3 is built from 14 residues. V gave up 4 bases and J gave up 6 bases, with 12 bases separating them. CDR3 coding DNA: TGTGCCAGCAGCCTACAGGGTCCGCCCGGGGAGCTGTTTTTT. Protein sequence: CASSLQGPPGELFF. Using reference TRBV14 and TRBJ2-2 for the parts outside the CDR3, the full variable domain is EAGVTQFPSHSVIEKGQTVTLRCDPISGHDNLYWYRRVMGKEIKFLLHFVKESKQDESGMPNNRFLAERTGGTYSTLKVQPAELEDSGVYFCASSLQGPPGELFFGEGSRLTVL.

This CDR3 reads CASSPRGASGITGELFF. The CDR3 nucleotides read TGTGCCAGCAGCCCACGAGGGGCTAGCGGGATCACCGGGGAGCTGTTTTTT. The gene calls are TRBV3-1 (or the pseudogene TRBV3-2) and TRBJ2-2; 9 bases match TRBD2. Germline loops: CDR1 LGHDT, CDR2 YNNKEL (reference sequence). V lost 4 bases and J lost 4; bases outside the gene matches: 10. The CDR3 loop spans 17 amino acids.

V usage is TRBV12-5 and J usage is TRBJ2-5, with D unclear. In germline, CDR1 is LGHNT, CDR2 FRNRAP. V gave up 2 bases and J gave up 0 bases, with 10 bases separating them. The CDR3 is made up of 15 amino acids. The CDR3 DNA sequence: TGTGCTAGTGGTTTGTCGGGTGGAAACCAAGAGACCCAGTACTTC. Encoded protein: CASGLSGGNQETQYF.

The chain recombines TRBV5-1 with TRBJ1-3; perhaps TRBD1 as D (5 bases). CDR3 length: 13 residues. The V gene's germline CDR1 is SGHRS and CDR2 YFSETQ. Trimming took off 5 bases at V and 4 bases at J, with 10 bases between the two ends. The DNA for the CDR3 is TGCGCCAGCAGAGGGGCATCGGGAAACACCATATATTTT. Translation gives CASRGASGNTIYF. Combining the CDR3 with reference TRBV5-1 and TRBJ1-3 gives the whole variable domain KAGVTQTPRYLIKTRGQQVTLSCSPISGHRSVSWYQQTPGQGLQFLFEYFSETQRNKGNFPGRFSGRQFSNSRSEMNVSTLELGDSALYLCASRGASGNTIYFGEGSWLTVV.